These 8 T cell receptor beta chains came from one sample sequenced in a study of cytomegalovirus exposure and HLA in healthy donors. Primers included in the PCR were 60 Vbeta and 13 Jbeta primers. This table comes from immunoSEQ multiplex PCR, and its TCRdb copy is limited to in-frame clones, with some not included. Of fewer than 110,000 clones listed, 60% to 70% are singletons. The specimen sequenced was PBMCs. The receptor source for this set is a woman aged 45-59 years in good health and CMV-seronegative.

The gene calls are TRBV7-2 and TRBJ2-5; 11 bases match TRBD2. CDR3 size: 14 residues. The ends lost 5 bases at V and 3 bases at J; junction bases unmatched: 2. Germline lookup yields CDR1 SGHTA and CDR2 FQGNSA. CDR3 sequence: CASSPGLAEETQYF. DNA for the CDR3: TGTGCCAGCAGCCCGGGACTAGCGGAAGAGACCCAGTACTTC.

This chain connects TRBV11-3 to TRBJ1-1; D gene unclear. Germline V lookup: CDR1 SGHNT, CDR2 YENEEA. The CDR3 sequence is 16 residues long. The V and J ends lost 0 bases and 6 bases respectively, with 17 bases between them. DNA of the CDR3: TGTGCCAGCAGCTTAGAAGGAAGAGGGATAGGCTCTGAAGCTTTCTTT. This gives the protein CASSLEGRGIGSEAFF. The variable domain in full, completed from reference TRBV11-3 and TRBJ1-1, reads EAGVVQSPRYKIIEKKQPVAFWCNPISGHNTLYWYLQNLGQGPELLIRYENEEAVDDSQLPKDRFSAERLKGVDSTLKIQPAELGDSAVYLCASSLEGRGIGSEAFFGQGTRLTVV.

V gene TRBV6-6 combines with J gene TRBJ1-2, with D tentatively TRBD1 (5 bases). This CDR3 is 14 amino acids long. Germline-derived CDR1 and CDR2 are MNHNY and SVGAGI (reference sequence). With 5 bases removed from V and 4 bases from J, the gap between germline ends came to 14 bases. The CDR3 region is CASSRLGVSYGYTF. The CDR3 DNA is TGTGCCAGCAGTCGACTAGGGGTCTCCTATGGCTACACCTTC.

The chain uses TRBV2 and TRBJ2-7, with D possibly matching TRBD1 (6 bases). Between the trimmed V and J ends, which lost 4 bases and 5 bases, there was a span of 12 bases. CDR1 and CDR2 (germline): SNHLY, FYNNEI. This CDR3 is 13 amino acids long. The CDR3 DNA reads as TGTGCCAGCAGTGGGTTGACAGGTCACGAGCAGTACTTC. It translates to CASSGLTGHEQYF.

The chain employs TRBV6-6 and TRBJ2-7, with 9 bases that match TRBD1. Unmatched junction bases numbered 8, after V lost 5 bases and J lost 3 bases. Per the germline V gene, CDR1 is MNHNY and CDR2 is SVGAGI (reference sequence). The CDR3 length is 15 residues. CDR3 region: CASSRTTGGFYEQYF. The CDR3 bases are TGTGCCAGCAGTAGGACTACAGGGGGCTTCTACGAGCAGTACTTC.

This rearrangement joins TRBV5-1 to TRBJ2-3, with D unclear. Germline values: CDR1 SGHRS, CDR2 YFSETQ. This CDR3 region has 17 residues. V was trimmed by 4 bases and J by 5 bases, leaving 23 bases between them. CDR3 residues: CASSNSPGATPGDTQYF. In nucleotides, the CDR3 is TGCGCCAGCAGCAATTCCCCAGGCGCCACTCCCGGAGATACGCAGTATTTT.

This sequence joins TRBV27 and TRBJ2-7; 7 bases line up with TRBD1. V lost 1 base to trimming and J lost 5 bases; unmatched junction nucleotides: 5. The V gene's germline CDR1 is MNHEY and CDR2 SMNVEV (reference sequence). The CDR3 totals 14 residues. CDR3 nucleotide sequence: TGTGCCAGCAGTTTATTAGGGGGCCTAAACGAGCAGTACTTC. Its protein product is CASSLLGGLNEQYF.

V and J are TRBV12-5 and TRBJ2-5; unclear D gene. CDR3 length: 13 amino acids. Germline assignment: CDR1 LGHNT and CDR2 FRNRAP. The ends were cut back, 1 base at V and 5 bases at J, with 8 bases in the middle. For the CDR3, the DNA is TGTGCTAGTGGTTTGGGGTCTACGGAGACCCAGTACTTC. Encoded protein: CASGLGSTETQYF.